The 13 T cell receptor beta chains presented below share a single source sample, sequenced in a study of regulatory and conventional T cells in RAG deficiency. Regulatory T cells were sorted from blood as CD4+ CD25-high CD127-low cells. Profiling relied on immunoSEQ multiplex PCR, and the TCRdb table lists in-frame clones only, not all of them. The sample gives about 3,200 clones, under 95% of which show up once; more than 7.5% is in the top ten. This sample also belongs to another study, concerning regulatory T cells. That work contributes: Primers: 52 TRBV forward and 13 TRBJ reverse.

The sample comprised CD4+ Tregs sorted from blood. The receptor set was obtained from a human donor in good health.

This clone was picked up one time. This chain connects TRBV7-3 to TRBJ2-1, with 11 nucleotides matching TRBD2. The germline V gene has CDR1 SGHTA and CDR2 FQGTGA. CDR3 length: 15 amino acids. The J segment lost 7 bases and the V segment lost 3 bases, leaving 5 bases of the junction unmatched. The CDR3 nucleotides read TGTGCCAGCAGCTTTAGCGGGGGGGCCAAAAATGAGCAGTTCTTC. It specifies CASSFSGGAKNEQFF.

The rearrangement joins TRBV4-1 to TRBJ2-2; D gene ambiguous. Trimming took off 4 bases at V and 7 bases at J, with 16 bases between the two ends. The CDR3 spans 15 residues. CDR1 MGHRA and CDR2 YSYEKL come from the germline V gene. In DNA, the CDR3 is TGCGCCAGCAGCCCAACCGATTTCAAGAGCGGGGAGCTGTTTTTT. Amino acids: CASSPTDFKSGELFF.

The rearrangement links TRBV18 to TRBJ1-4; 7 bases line up with TRBD1. The CDR3 is made up of 16 amino acids. Germline V gives CDR1 KGHSH, CDR2 LQKENI. V was pared by 6 bases and J by 8 bases, with 15 bases of the junction left unmatched. The CDR3 reads CASSQPGGSTREKLFF. The CDR3 DNA reads TGTGCCAGCTCGCAACCAGGGGGGTCAACGAGGGAAAAACTGTTTTTT.

The chain links TRBV19 to TRBJ1-5; no clear D. This CDR3 region has 14 residues. The germline gives CDR1 LNHDA, CDR2 SQIVND (reference sequence). V lost 2 bases and J lost 0, with 5 bases in between. CDR3: CASSILNSNQPQHF. CDR3 nucleotides: TGTGCCAGTAGTATACTAAATAGCAATCAGCCCCAGCATTTT.

This chain joins TRBV28 and TRBJ2-1, with 8 bases aligning to TRBD1. J lost 6 bases, V lost 7 bases, and 14 bases had no gene match. Germline assignment: CDR1 MDHEN and CDR2 SYDVKM. CDR3 length: 16 amino acids. The CDR3 nucleotides read TGTGCCAGCACCCCTGGAGGGCAGGGGGCCGTCAATGAGCAGTTCTTC. Translating it yields CASTPGGQGAVNEQFF. The full variable domain, completed using reference TRBV28 and TRBJ2-1, is DVKVTQSSRYLVKRTGEKVFLECVQDMDHENMFWYRQDPGLGLRLIYFSYDVKMKEKGDIPEGYSVSREKKERFSLILESASTNQTSMYLCASTPGGQGAVNEQFFGPGTRLTVL.

The chain combines TRBV4-3 with TRBJ1-6; weak D call: TRBD1 (5 bases). Germline CDR1 is LGHNA and CDR2 is YSLEER. The CDR3 sequence is 15 residues long. Trimming took 0 bases from V and 10 from J, leaving 13 bases between them. The chain's CDR3 is CASSQDSQGRSPLHF. The CDR3 DNA reads TGCGCCAGCAGCCAAGATAGCCAGGGCCGATCACCCCTCCACTTT.

The V call is TRBV2, the J call TRBJ2-1, with 7 bases fitting TRBD1. The CDR3 covers 16 residues. Germline assignment: CDR1 SNHLY and CDR2 FYNNEI. V dropped 10 bases and J dropped 6; count of bases not matched to a gene: 18. CDR3 in amino acids: CATKRGTVLYFNEQFF. The CDR3, as DNA: TGTGCCACTAAACGAGGGACAGTTTTATACTTCAATGAGCAGTTCTTC.

The chain joins TRBV18 to TRBJ2-1; D is ambiguous. The CDR3 has 11 residues. CDR1 and CDR2 (germline): KGHSH, LQKENI. Deletions cut 4 bases from V and 5 bases from J, with 3 bases between. The CDR3 DNA follows: TGTGCCAGCTCACGCAACAATGAGCAGTTCTTC. Translating it yields CASSRNNEQFF.

The chain carries TRBV5-1 and TRBJ2-2; D gene unclear. From germline, CDR1 is SGHRS and CDR2 YFSETQ. The length of the CDR3 is 13 residues. V was trimmed by 4 bases and J by 4 bases, leaving 8 bases between them. CDR3 sequence (DNA): TGCGCCAGCAGCCCCATAAGCACCGGGGAGCTGTTTTTT. This translates into CASSPISTGELFF.

The chain carries TRBV11-2 and TRBJ2-7, with 11 bases lining up with TRBD2. The trim removed 1 base at V and 6 bases at J, leaving 11 bases unmatched. Germline assignment: CDR1 SGHAT and CDR2 FQNNGV. CDR3 length: 17 residues. The CDR3 loop is CASSLGHGTSGFGEQYF. For the CDR3, the DNA is TGTGCCAGCAGCTTAGGACATGGGACTAGCGGTTTCGGCGAGCAGTACTTC. The full variable domain, rest sourced from reference TRBV11-2 and TRBJ2-7, is EAGVAQSPRYKIIEKRQSVAFWCNPISGHATLYWYQQILGQGPKLLIQFQNNGVVDDSQLPKDRFSAERLKGVDSTLKIQPAKLEDSAVYLCASSLGHGTSGFGEQYFGPGTRLTVT.

CDR3: CASTPRGRPSQETQYF. The CDR3 DNA reads TGTGCCAGTACCCCGAGGGGTCGCCCCTCTCAAGAGACCCAGTACTTC. This sequence joins TRBV19 and TRBJ2-5; D might be TRBD1 or TRBD2, each matching 5 bases. The germline CDR1 and CDR2 sequences are LNHDA and SQIVND (reference sequence). This CDR3 is built from 16 residues. V lost 7 bases to trimming and J lost 2 bases, with 20 bases between them.

This clone was seen only a few times. The rearrangement joins TRBV14 to TRBJ2-7; possible D gene TRBD2, 6 bases. Germline loops: CDR1 SGHDN, CDR2 FVKESK. The CDR3 covers 13 residues. V lost 2 bases, J lost 12 bases, and 17 bases lay in between. The CDR3 protein is CASSQRDSGDGYF. The CDR3 region has the DNA TGTGCCAGCAGCCAACGGGACTCCGGCGATGGGTACTTC.

V is TRBV15 and J is TRBJ2-7; D may be TRBD1 or TRBD2 (5 bases each). Germline CDR1 and CDR2: LNHNV and YYDKDF (reference sequence). This CDR3 contains 14 residues. V lost 1 base to trimming and J lost 1 base, with 8 bases between them. The CDR3 is CATSRGWGSYEQYF. The CDR3 nucleotides are TGTGCCACCAGCAGAGGGTGGGGGTCCTACGAGCAGTACTTC.